Described below is a single T cell receptor (beta chain) sequence and its context. Deletions cut 2 bases from V and 5 bases from J, with 16 bases between. The CDR3 is 16 residues long. Germline values: CDR1 SNHLY, CDR2 FYNNEI. Several immunoSEQ plates received, in even portions, the genomic DNA of each subset. This table comes from immunoSEQ multiplex PCR, and its TCRdb copy is limited to in-frame clones, with some not included. The top ten clones hold about 0.13% of a sample with more than 2 million clones, around 95% of them seen once. The data derive from a study of shared clonotypes between healthy human individuals. Study background: Every donor yielded three CD4 naive, three CD4 memory, two CD8 naive and one CD8 memory plate.

CD45RA-negative memory and CD45RA+ naive subsets were split from the CD4+ cells. The sample was naive CD4+ T cells sorted from blood. Subset indicated: CD45RA+ positively selected. The chain is built from TRBV2 and TRBJ1-5; no reliable D call. This receptor was identified in a man aged 18 to 29 in good health. The CDR3 here is CASSERVTLPDQPQHF. The CDR3 DNA follows: TGTGCCAGCAGTGAAAGGGTGACACTTCCTGATCAGCCCCAGCATTTT.